The rows below give T cell receptor beta chains drawn from one sample of a study of T cells after yellow fever vaccination. From the 5' RACE reads, TCRdb called clonotypes with MiXCR, one entry per CDR3 protein. The top ten clones hold 24% of a sample with 45,000 to 60,000 distinct CDR3 sequences, around 7% of them seen once. This specimen consisted of CD8+ T cells not binding an NS4B(214-222) dextramer, sorted from PBMCs, obtained roughly 46 days after the first yellow fever vaccination. The receptor set was obtained from a man between 18 and 29 years old who received the YFV17D yellow fever vaccine. Each CDR3 is given with its conserved first and last residue. The D gene is left open where the match is weak. Size is stated for part of the rows, as once, few or many counts, or as a class when the clone is expanded.

clone_size d_call j_call v_call cdr3_aa cdr3_nt
- TRBD1 TRBJ1-2 TRBV24-1 CATSDPGGNGYTF TGTGCCACCAGTGACCCAGGGGGAAATGGCTACACCTTC
many TRBD2 TRBJ2-3 TRBV6-4 CASSERAGGPTDTQYF TGTGCCAGCAGTGAAAGAGCGGGGGGCCCCACAGATACGCAGTATTTT
- - TRBJ2-7 TRBV4-1 CASSAQVGYEQYF TGCGCCAGCAGCGCACAGGTTGGGTACGAGCAGTACTTC
many - TRBJ2-5 TRBV14 CASSQRTQYF TGTGCCAGCAGCCAACGGACCCAGTACTTC
many - TRBJ2-1 TRBV9 CASSSRTRKNEQFF TGTGCCAGCAGCTCCCGGACACGGAAGAACGAGCAGTTCTTC
- - TRBJ2-1 TRBV27 CASRFINEQFF TGTGCCAGCAGATTCATCAATGAGCAGTTCTTC
many - TRBJ2-1 TRBV9 CASSLPAGGGDEQFF TGTGCCAGCAGCTTACCCGCCGGGGGCGGGGATGAGCAGTTCTTC
many TRBD2 TRBJ2-3 TRBV2 CASSPGLAGGSDTQYF TGTGCCAGCAGTCCGGGACTAGCGGGGGGGTCAGATACGCAGTATTTT
many TRBD1 TRBJ1-2 TRBV4-3 CASSYAGGQEINYGYTF TGCGCCAGCAGCTATGCGGGAGGACAGGAGATTAACTATGGCTACACCTTC
few - TRBJ2-7 TRBV6-1 CASSHRRGGDYEQYF TGTGCCAGCAGTCATCGGAGGGGGGGGGACTACGAGCAGTACTTC
- TRBD2 TRBJ2-2 TRBV10-2 CASSEASGGPTGELFF TGCGCCAGCAGTGAGGCTAGCGGGGGCCCCACCGGGGAGCTGTTTTTT
many - TRBJ2-3 TRBV7-8 CASSLDWGTDTQYF TGTGCCAGCAGCTTAGATTGGGGGACAGATACGCAGTATTTT
- - TRBJ1-5 TRBV7-8 CASSLVVAETQPQHF TGTGCCAGCAGCTTAGTGGTCGCAGAGACTCAGCCCCAGCATTTT
few - TRBJ1-2 TRBV6-5 CASSYGYGYTF TGTGCCAGCAGTTACGGCTATGGCTACACCTTC
many TRBD2 TRBJ2-3 TRBV7-2 CASSPSAGLLTDTQYF TGTGCCAGCAGCCCCTCAGCGGGGTTGTTGACAGATACGCAGTATTTT
many - TRBJ2-5 TRBV12-3/TRBV12-4 CASTPWGPETQYF TGTGCCAGCACCCCTTGGGGTCCAGAGACCCAGTACTTC
few - TRBJ2-4 TRBV7-9 CASSFSVQYF TGTGCCAGCAGTTTCAGCGTTCAGTACTTC
few TRBD2 TRBJ2-1 TRBV5-1 CASAPPTSSGGLNEQFF TGCGCCAGCGCGCCGCCTACATCTAGCGGGGGTTTAAATGAGCAGTTCTTC
- - TRBJ1-1 TRBV18 CASSHSVRNTEAFF TGTGCCAGCTCACACTCAGTGAGGAACACTGAAGCTTTCTTT
- TRBD1 TRBJ1-1 TRBV6-1 CASIDRDGEGTEAFF TGTGCCAGCATCGACAGGGACGGAGAAGGGACTGAAGCTTTCTTT
- - TRBJ1-5 TRBV4-2 CASSPNVGGDSNQPQHF TGTGCCAGCAGCCCGAACGTTGGAGGCGATAGCAATCAGCCCCAGCATTTT
few TRBD2 TRBJ2-1 TRBV6-1 CASSVGLAGNEQFF TGTGCCAGCAGTGTAGGACTAGCGGGCAATGAGCAGTTCTTC
- - TRBJ2-1 TRBV7-3 CASSLSWGGTLGEQFF TGTGCCAGCAGCTTATCCTGGGGCGGGACCCTGGGTGAGCAGTTCTTC
few - TRBJ2-7 TRBV7-8 CASSRYYEQYF TGTGCCAGCAGCCGGTACTACGAGCAGTACTTC
many - TRBJ2-1 TRBV9 CASSWSRGGNEQFF TGTGCCAGCAGTTGGTCGAGGGGAGGTAATGAGCAGTTCTTC
- - TRBJ2-2 TRBV9 CASSPWTDTGELFF TGTGCCAGCAGCCCCTGGACAGATACCGGGGAGCTGTTTTTT
- TRBD2 TRBJ2-7 TRBV12-3/TRBV12-4 CASRGGADHEQYF TGTGCCAGCAGGGGAGGGGCCGACCACGAGCAGTACTTC
many - TRBJ2-1 TRBV14 CASSQVSIANDNEQFF TGTGCCAGCAGCCAAGTGTCAATAGCGAACGACAATGAGCAGTTCTTC
- TRBD1 TRBJ2-7 TRBV14 CASSPRGFYEQYF TGTGCCAGCAGCCCCAGGGGGTTCTACGAGCAGTACTTC
many - TRBJ2-3 TRBV4-1 CASSQSSTDTQYF TGCGCCAGCAGCCAATCTAGCACAGATACGCAGTATTTT
many TRBD2 TRBJ2-1 TRBV4-1 CASSQVLGGAWEQFF TGCGCCAGCAGCCAAGTCCTCGGGGGGGCGTGGGAGCAGTTCTTC
few - TRBJ2-7 TRBV7-9 CASSLSQGTSYEQYF TGTGCCAGCAGCTTATCTCAGGGGACCTCCTACGAGCAGTACTTC
few - TRBJ1-1 TRBV27 CASSSAPGPLEAFF -
many TRBD2 TRBJ2-2 TRBV30 CAGTRTSGGELFF TGTGCCGGAACCCGGACTAGCGGGGGGGAGCTGTTTTTT
many TRBD1 TRBJ1-4 TRBV5-1 CASSLGTGNNEKLFF TGCGCCAGCAGCTTGGGGACAGGAAATAATGAAAAACTGTTTTTT
- - TRBJ2-2 TRBV12-3/TRBV12-4 CASSSKGGGTNTGELFF TGTGCCAGCAGTTCAAAAGGGGGGGGGACGAACACCGGGGAGCTGTTTTTT
many - TRBJ2-3 TRBV29-1 CSVISRGERTDTQYF TGCAGCGTTATTAGTAGGGGGGAGCGCACAGATACGCAGTATTTT
few - TRBJ2-5 TRBV10-3 CATLDRQETQYF TGTGCCACCTTGGACAGACAAGAGACCCAGTACTTC
few TRBD1 TRBJ2-7 TRBV20-1 CSARGNAGQGFDYEQYF TGCAGTGCTAGAGGAAATGCGGGACAGGGATTCGACTACGAGCAGTACTTC
few TRBD1 TRBJ2-5 TRBV5-5 CASTLNRGETQYF TGTGCCAGCACCCTAAACAGGGGAGAGACCCAGTACTTC